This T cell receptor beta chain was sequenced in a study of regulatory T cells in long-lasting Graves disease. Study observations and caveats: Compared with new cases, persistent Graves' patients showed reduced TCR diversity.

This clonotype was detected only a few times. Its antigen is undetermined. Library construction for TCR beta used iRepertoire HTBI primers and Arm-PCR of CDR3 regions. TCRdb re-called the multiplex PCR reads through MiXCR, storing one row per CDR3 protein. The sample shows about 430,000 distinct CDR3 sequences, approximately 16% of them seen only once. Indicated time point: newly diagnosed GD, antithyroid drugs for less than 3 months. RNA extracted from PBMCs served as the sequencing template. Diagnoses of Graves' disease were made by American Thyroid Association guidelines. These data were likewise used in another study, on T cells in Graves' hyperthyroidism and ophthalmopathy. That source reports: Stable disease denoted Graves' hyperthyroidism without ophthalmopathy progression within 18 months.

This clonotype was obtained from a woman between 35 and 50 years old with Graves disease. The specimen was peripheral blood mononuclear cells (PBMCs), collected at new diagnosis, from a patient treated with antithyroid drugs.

This CDR3 is CASTPTGTSGGPYNEQFF. The CDR3 region has the DNA TGCGCCAGCACACCAACCGGGACTAGCGGGGGTCCCTACAATGAGCAGTTCTTC. This chain links TRBV4-1 with TRBJ2-1, with 14 bases matching TRBD2. Germline loops: CDR1 MGHRA, CDR2 YSYEKL. The V and J ends lost 7 bases and 2 bases, in that order; junction bases with no gene match: 10. The CDR3 is 18 amino acids.